The following is a T cell receptor beta chain sequence with its context. Sequencing was performed with immunoSEQ multiplex PCR; in TCRdb, only in-frame clones are kept and a portion is missing. Here the sample spans 350,000 to 550,000 clones, roughly 89% being singletons. The CDR3 has 16 amino acids. Germline V lookup: CDR1 SGHTA, CDR2 FQGNSA. The germline V and J ends were trimmed by 5 bases and 4 bases, with 18 bases remaining between them. This sample is part of a study of Ad26.COV2.S vaccination and SARS-CoV-2 variants. For the study at large: Each vaccinee took Ad26.COV2.S intramuscularly, once or twice 56 days apart.

The treatment: over 15 received Ad26.COV2.S at low or high dose, single or two shots; several received placebo; per-sample allocation not given. Sampling took place 63 days after the first vaccine or placebo injection. This chain joins TRBV7-2 and TRBJ2-1; D is unclear. The sequencing here drew on peripheral blood, taken in a trial of Ad26.COV2.S vaccine versus placebo. This receptor was taken from a person aged 18-65 years who received the Ad26.COV2.S COVID-19 vaccine or a placebo. In DNA, the CDR3 is TGTGCCAGCAGCGCATTCCCGGGTCACACTTACAATGAGCAGTTCTTC. Translation gives CASSAFPGHTYNEQFF.